The T cell receptor beta chain under discussion was sequenced for a study of T cell responses to AZD1222 COVID-19 vaccine. Points on this clone: Its target is unknown.

Study outcomes and limitations: It was only after the peak T cell response that any repertoires were sampled. Donors were mostly white British, more females; clonal diversity possibly underestimated. Variant regions that are unmutated are reportedly the target of nearly half of spike-specific TCRs. Spike regions recognized by vaccine-associated CD4 TCRs spanned the protein, led by 160-218 and 743-854.

Trimming shortened V by 3 bases and J by 3 bases, and 5 bases separated the two germline ends. The CDR3 consists of 12 residues. Germline CDR1 is MNHNS and CDR2 is SASEGT. Only in-frame clones appear in the TCRdb table, and some are missing; sequencing was by immunoSEQ multiplex PCR. The sample has 120,000 or so clones, over 80% seen once. This sequence originates from an adult in good health. The chain combines TRBV6-1 with TRBJ2-5, with unresolved D. This sample comprised peripheral blood, obtained on day 0 of AZD1222 vaccination. CDR3: CASSELKETQYF. CDR3 in DNA: TGTGCCAGCAGTGAGCTGAAAGAGACCCAGTACTTC.